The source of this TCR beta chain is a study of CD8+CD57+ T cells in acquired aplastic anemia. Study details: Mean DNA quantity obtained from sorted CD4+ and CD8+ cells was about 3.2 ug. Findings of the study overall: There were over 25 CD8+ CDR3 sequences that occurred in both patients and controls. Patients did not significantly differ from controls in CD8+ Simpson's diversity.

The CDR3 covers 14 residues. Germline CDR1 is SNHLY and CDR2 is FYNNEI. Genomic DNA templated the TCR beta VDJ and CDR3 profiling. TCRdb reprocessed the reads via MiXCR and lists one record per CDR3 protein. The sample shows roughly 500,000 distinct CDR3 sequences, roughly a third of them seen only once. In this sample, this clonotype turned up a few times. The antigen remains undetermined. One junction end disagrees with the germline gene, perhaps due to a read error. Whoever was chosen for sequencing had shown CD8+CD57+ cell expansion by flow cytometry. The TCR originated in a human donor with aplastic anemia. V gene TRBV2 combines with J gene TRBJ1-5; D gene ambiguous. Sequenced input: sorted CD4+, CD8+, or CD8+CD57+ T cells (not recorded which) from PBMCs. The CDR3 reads CASNEMYSNQPQHF. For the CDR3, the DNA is TGTGCCAGCAATGAAATGTATAGCAATCAGCCCCAGCATTTT.